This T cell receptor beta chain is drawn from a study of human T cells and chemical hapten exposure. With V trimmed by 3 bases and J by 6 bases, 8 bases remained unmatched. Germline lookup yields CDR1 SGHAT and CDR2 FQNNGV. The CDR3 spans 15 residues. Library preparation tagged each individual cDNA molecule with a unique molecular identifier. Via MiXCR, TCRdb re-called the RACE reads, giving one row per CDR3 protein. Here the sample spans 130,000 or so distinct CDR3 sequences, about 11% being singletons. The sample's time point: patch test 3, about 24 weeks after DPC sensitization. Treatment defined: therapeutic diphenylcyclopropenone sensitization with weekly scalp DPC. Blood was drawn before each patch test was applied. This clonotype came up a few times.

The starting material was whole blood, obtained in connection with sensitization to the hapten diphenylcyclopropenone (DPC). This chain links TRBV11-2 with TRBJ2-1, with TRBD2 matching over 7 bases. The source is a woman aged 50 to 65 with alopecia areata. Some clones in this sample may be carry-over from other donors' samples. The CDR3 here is CASSFTSATPNEQFF. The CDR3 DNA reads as TGTGCCAGCAGCTTTACTAGCGCCACTCCCAATGAGCAGTTCTTC.